Shown below are 5 T cell receptor beta chains from a single sample sequenced in a study of shared clonotypes between healthy human individuals. Method: immunoSEQ multiplex PCR; TCRdb's copy keeps in-frame clones and lacks some. The sample carries 950,000 to 1,200,000 clones, approximately 77% recorded once. Sequences were obtained from memory CD4+ T cells from PBMCs. The subset here: CD45RA-negative fraction. All receptors derive from a man younger than 30 in good health. Some clones in this sample may be carry-over from other donors' samples.

The chain employs TRBV4-2 and TRBJ2-3, with a weak D call TRBD2 (6 bases). CDR1 is LGHNA, CDR2 YNFKEQ, per germline. The V and J ends lost 1 base and 3 bases respectively, with 20 bases between them. There are 18 residues in the CDR3. This CDR3 is CASSQAGPFGRVTDTQYF. Written as DNA, the CDR3 is TGTGCCAGCAGCCAAGCGGGCCCGTTCGGGAGAGTTACAGATACGCAGTATTTT.

This chain links TRBV14 with TRBJ1-5; TRBD1 might be the D (6 bases). CDR3 length equals 14 residues. Germline CDR1 is SGHDN and CDR2 is FVKESK. The germline V and J ends were trimmed by 6 bases and 0 bases, with 9 bases remaining between them. This CDR3 reads CASSTGHSNQPQHF. The CDR3, as DNA: TGTGCCAGCAGTACGGGACATAGCAATCAGCCCCAGCATTTT.

The V call is TRBV9, the J call TRBJ2-7; D not certain. This CDR3 is built from 12 residues. V was shortened by 0 bases and J by 4 bases, with 5 bases between the two germline ends. In germline, CDR1 is SGDLS, CDR2 YYNGEE. In nucleotides, the CDR3 is TGTGCCAGCAGCGTAGGACCGTACGAGCAGTACTTC. Protein sequence: CASSVGPYEQYF.

Only a few counts were recorded for this clone. Within the sample, other DNA sequences also encode this same CDR3. The rearrangement uses TRBV6-5 and TRBJ2-2, with unresolved D. V was trimmed by 5 bases and J by 1 base, leaving 2 bases between them. The CDR3 is made up of 12 amino acids. Germline CDR1 and CDR2: MNHEY and SVGAGI. CDR3 in DNA: TGTGCCAGCAGTGGGAACACCGGGGAGCTGTTTTTT. This gives the protein CASSGNTGELFF.

The J gene is TRBJ1-2, the V gene TRBV28; 7 bases line up with TRBD1. Germline CDR1 is MDHEN and CDR2 is SYDVKM. Trimming removed 3 bases from V and 4 bases from J; junction bases left unmatched: 11. This CDR3 comprises 16 residues. CDR3 in amino acids: CASSFPWDSGGYGYTF. In DNA, the CDR3 is TGTGCCAGCAGTTTTCCGTGGGACTCAGGGGGCTATGGCTACACCTTC.